This passage covers 16 T cell receptor beta chains from one sample sequenced in a study of PD-L1 blockade in urothelial cancer. The sample's time point: pretreatment peripheral blood. Sequenced by immunoSEQ multiplex PCR; TCRdb stores in-frame clones only, minus some. The data show about 50,000 clones, roughly 85% seen once. The sample here was PBMCs, taken around atezolizumab (anti-PD-L1) treatment. These receptors were obtained from a woman aged 55 to 70 with urothelial cancer.

The chain recombines TRBV25-1 with TRBJ2-7, with 7 positions matching TRBD1. This CDR3 has 12 residues. Germline CDR1 and CDR2: MGHDK and SYGVNS. V lost 10 bases, J lost 8 bases, and 11 bases stayed unmatched. The CDR3 sequence: CATGTEYDKQYF. Written as DNA, the CDR3 is TGTGCCACCGGGACAGAGTATGACAAGCAGTACTTC.

The rearrangement uses TRBV5-3 and TRBJ2-1, with 9 bases that match TRBD1. TRBV5-3 is an open reading frame whose function is uncertain. V was clipped by 4 bases and J by 5 bases; unmatched bases: 10. The CDR3 totals 16 residues. CDR3 nucleotide sequence: TGTGCCAGAAGCCACGACCCGGGACAGGGTGACAATGAGCAGTTCTTC. Translated, it gives CARSHDPGQGDNEQFF.

This rearrangement joins TRBV6-5 to TRBJ1-1; D might be TRBD1 (5 bases). The length of the CDR3 is 14 residues. The germline CDR1 and CDR2 sequences are MNHEY and SVGAGI. V lost 11 bases to trimming and J lost 5 bases, with 21 bases between them. CDR3 DNA sequence: TGTGCCGCTCAGGGTCTTCCAGGTCGAACTGAAGCTTTCTTT. It translates to CAAQGLPGRTEAFF.

The genes are TRBV5-1 and TRBJ2-7; D ambiguous. This CDR3 spans 13 amino acids. Trimming left V 5 bases short and J 0 bases short, with 9 bases between. CDR1 is SGHRS, CDR2 YFSETQ, per germline. The CDR3: CASSSSDSYEQYF. CDR3 DNA: TGCGCCAGCAGTTCCAGTGACTCCTACGAGCAGTACTTC.

V and J are TRBV27 and TRBJ2-3, with TRBD1 identical over 7 bases. Germline CDR1 reads MNHEY; CDR2 reads SMNVEV (reference sequence). V lost 6 bases, J lost 0 bases, and 15 bases stayed unmatched. CDR3 length: 18 residues. DNA for the CDR3: TGTGCCAGCAGGCAGACGATCAACAGGGGCGTTAGCACAGATACGCAGTATTTT. Protein product: CASRQTINRGVSTDTQYF.

The chain carries TRBV5-1 and TRBJ2-6; D uncertain. The CDR3 is 15 amino acids. With 0 bases removed from V and 0 bases from J, the gap between germline ends came to 4 bases. CDR1 SGHRS and CDR2 YFSETQ come from the germline V gene. CDR3 residues: CASSLEHSGANVLTF. CDR3 nucleotide sequence: TGCGCCAGCAGCTTGGAGCACTCTGGGGCCAACGTCCTGACTTTC. Variable domain in full (rest from reference TRBV5-1 and TRBJ2-6): KAGVTQTPRYLIKTRGQQVTLSCSPISGHRSVSWYQQTPGQGLQFLFEYFSETQRNKGNFPGRFSGRQFSNSRSEMNVSTLELGDSALYLCASSLEHSGANVLTFGAGSRLTVL.

This sequence joins TRBV14 and TRBJ2-1, with D possibly being TRBD1 (6 bases). Trimming took off 0 bases at V and 0 bases at J, with 12 bases between the two ends. CDR3 length: 17 residues. Per germline, CDR1 SGHDN and CDR2 FVKESK. The CDR3 region is CASSQDRAGDSYNEQFF. CDR3 coding DNA: TGTGCCAGCAGCCAAGATAGGGCAGGGGACTCCTACAATGAGCAGTTCTTC.

This clone was observed a single time. The V and J genes are TRBV9 and TRBJ2-1; 10 bases are a match to TRBD2. The ends lost 3 bases at V and 7 bases at J; junction bases unmatched: 7. The CDR3 runs to 15 residues. Germline CDR1 is SGDLS and CDR2 is YYNGEE. The CDR3 DNA is TGTGCCAGCAGCGCCCTAGCGGGAGTTAATAATGAGCAGTTCTTC. Residues: CASSALAGVNNEQFF.

The J gene is TRBJ2-1, the V gene TRBV7-3; 8 positions agree with TRBD2. The CDR3 is made up of 15 amino acids. The V segment lost 3 bases and the J segment 6 bases; nucleotides outside the gene matches: 7. Germline V CDR1 and CDR2: SGHTA, FQGTGA. The CDR3 is CASSFGGASRNEQFF. CDR3 DNA sequence: TGTGCCAGCAGCTTCGGGGGGGCCTCTCGCAATGAGCAGTTCTTC.

V and J are TRBV7-3 and TRBJ1-1; 8 bases are a match to TRBD1. The CDR3 loop spans 15 amino acids. The V segment lost 4 bases and the J segment 4 bases; nucleotides outside the gene matches: 8. CDR1 is SGHTA, CDR2 FQGTGA, per germline. The CDR3 coding sequence is TGTGCCAGCAGCTCACATACCGGACAGGGCACTGAAGCTTTCTTT. Translating it yields CASSSHTGQGTEAFF.

J is TRBJ2-5 and V is TRBV7-6; TRBD2 might be the D (6 bases). The CDR3 runs 16 residues. V lost 5 bases and J lost 0, with 16 bases in between. Germline CDR1 reads SGHVS; CDR2 reads FNYEAQ. CDR3 amino acids: CASSPRRRGNQETQYF. CDR3 sequence (DNA): TGTGCCAGCAGCCCCCGTAGGCGGGGTAACCAAGAGACCCAGTACTTC.

The rearrangement links TRBV29-1 to TRBJ2-3; 10 nucleotides match TRBD2. The trim removed 4 bases at V and 4 bases at J, leaving 8 bases unmatched. The length of the CDR3 is 15 residues. Per the germline V gene, CDR1 is SQVTM and CDR2 is ANQGSEA. The CDR3 spells CSVVPSGSRADTQYF. The DNA of the CDR3 is TGCAGCGTTGTGCCTAGCGGGAGTAGGGCAGATACGCAGTATTTT.

This chain joins TRBV5-4 and TRBJ2-5; 8 bases fit TRBD2. Germline V gives CDR1 SGHNT, CDR2 YYREEE (reference sequence). V was clipped by 4 bases and J by 4 bases; unmatched bases: 6. CDR3 size: 14 residues. The CDR3 sequence is CASSRSGGGETQYF. Written as DNA, the CDR3 is TGTGCCAGCAGCAGAAGCGGGGGAGGAGAGACCCAGTACTTC.

This rearrangement joins TRBV28 to TRBJ1-5; 7 bases map to TRBD1. Trimming took 5 bases from V and 1 from J; bases not matched to a gene: 5. The CDR3 is 15 amino acids. CDR1 is MDHEN and CDR2 is SYDVKM in the germline V gene. The CDR3 loop is CASSEGGGSNQPQHF. The DNA for the CDR3 is TGTGCCAGCAGTGAAGGGGGCGGAAGCAATCAGCCCCAGCATTTT.

This chain uses TRBV28 with TRBJ1-3; D not resolved. The CDR3 loop spans 11 amino acids. Trimming took off 3 bases at V and 9 bases at J, with 6 bases between the two ends. Germline values: CDR1 MDHEN, CDR2 SYDVKM. The CDR3 is CASSLTGTIYF. The CDR3 region has the DNA TGTGCCAGCAGTTTGACGGGCACCATATATTTT.

The V and J genes are TRBV29-1 and TRBJ2-7; 10 bases line up with TRBD1. This CDR3 spans 15 amino acids. V was pared by 6 bases and J by 3 bases, with 11 bases of the junction left unmatched. CDR1 is SQVTM, CDR2 ANQGSEA, per germline. Here the CDR3 DNA reads TGCAGCGTCTCCATGGGACAGGGGCTCTACTACGAGCAGTACTTC. Its translation is CSVSMGQGLYYEQYF.